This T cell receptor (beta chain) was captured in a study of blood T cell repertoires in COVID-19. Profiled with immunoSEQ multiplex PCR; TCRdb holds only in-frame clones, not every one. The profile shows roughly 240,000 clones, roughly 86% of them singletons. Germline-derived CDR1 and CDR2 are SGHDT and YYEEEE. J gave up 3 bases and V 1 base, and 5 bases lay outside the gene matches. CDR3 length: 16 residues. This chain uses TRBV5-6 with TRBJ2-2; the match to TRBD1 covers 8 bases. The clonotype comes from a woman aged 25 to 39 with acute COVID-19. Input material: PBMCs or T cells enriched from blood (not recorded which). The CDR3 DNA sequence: TGTGCCAGCAGCTTGCTCAGGGGGCCGGACACCGGGGAGCTGTTTTTT. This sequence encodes CASSLLRGPDTGELFF.